A selection of T cell receptor beta chains follows, all from one sample in a study of shared clonotypes between healthy human individuals. Sequencing used immunoSEQ multiplex PCR; TCRdb keeps in-frame clones, though not all of them. Of about 770,000 clones in the sample, over 60% are singletons; the top ten hold approximately 1.7%. Sequenced input: memory CD4+ T cells sorted from blood. The receptor source for this set is a woman younger than 45 in good health. The CDR3 runs from the conserved cysteine through the conserved F or W. The order of the fields is V gene, J gene, clone size, D gene, CDR3 protein, CDR3 DNA. A D gene is named only where the DNA matches it firmly. Clone size is not always given. Where it is, it says once, few, many or a class for expanded clones.

TRBV28	TRBJ2-7	-	TRBD2	CASSLSASGSSYEQYF	TGTGCCAGCAGTTTATCGGCTAGCGGGAGCTCCTACGAGCAGTACTTC
TRBV19	TRBJ2-3	-	-	CASSEGGDTQYF	TGTGCCAGTAGTGAAGGCGGAGATACGCAGTATTTT
TRBV5-4	TRBJ2-7	-	-	CASSLDHFEQYF	TGTGCCAGCAGCTTGGATCACTTCGAGCAGTACTTC
TRBV5-1	TRBJ2-3	-	-	CASTGSTSTDTQYF	TGCGCCAGCACCGGGTCGACTAGCACAGATACGCAGTATTTT
TRBV5-1	TRBJ2-5	once	TRBD2	CASSFAGEMETQYF	TGCGCCAGCAGCTTTGCGGGAGAAATGGAGACCCAGTACTTC
TRBV7-9	TRBJ1-3	-	-	CASRPDGTISGNTIYF	TGTGCCAGCAGACCAGACGGGACAATCTCTGGAAACACCATATATTTT
TRBV4-1	TRBJ2-5	-	TRBD2	CASSQETGGLAGGETQYF	TGCGCCAGCAGCCAAGAGACAGGGGGACTAGCGGGAGGGGAGACCCAGTACTTC
TRBV28	TRBJ2-2	once	-	CASSGNRGSSNTGELFF	TGTGCCAGCAGTGGGAACAGAGGTAGCTCAAACACCGGGGAGCTGTTTTTT
TRBV7-2	TRBJ2-7	-	-	CASSLAGTWKDEQYF	TGTGCCAGCAGCTTAGCCGGGACCTGGAAGGACGAGCAGTACTTC
TRBV5-6	TRBJ2-4	-	-	CASSSPSGAKNIQYF	TGTGCCAGCAGCTCCCCTTCGGGTGCCAAAAACATTCAGTACTTC
TRBV28	TRBJ2-1	-	-	CASSPIRTYNEQFF	TGTGCCAGCAGTCCAATCCGGACCTACAATGAGCAGTTCTTC
TRBV7-2	TRBJ2-5	-	-	CASSHFQETQYF	TGTGCCAGCAGCCATTTCCAAGAGACCCAGTACTTC
TRBV11-2	TRBJ2-1	-	TRBD2	CASRRLAGGNEQFF	TGTGCCAGCAGACGACTAGCGGGAGGTAATGAGCAGTTCTTC
TRBV14	TRBJ2-1	once	TRBD2	CASRKGLGVGNEQFF	TGTGCCAGCCGCAAAGGACTAGGGGTTGGTAATGAGCAGTTCTTC
TRBV5-5	TRBJ2-7	-	-	CASSLWTATAENF	TGTGCCAGCAGCTTGTGGACAGCGACTGCGGAAAACTTC
TRBV28	TRBJ2-3	few	TRBD2	CASSLPLAGPRDTQYF	TGTGCCAGCAGTTTACCACTAGCGGGACCTCGGGATACGCAGTATTTT
TRBV30	TRBJ2-3	-	-	CAWSVNLYTDTQYF	TGTGCCTGGAGTGTAAACTTGTACACAGATACGCAGTATTTT
TRBV27	TRBJ2-3	-	-	CASSPPWGQYF	TGTGCCAGCAGTCCTCCTTGGGGGCAGTATTTT
TRBV5-1	TRBJ1-4	-	-	CASSLHRNEKLFF	TGCGCCAGCAGCTTGCACAGGAATGAAAAACTGTTTTTT
TRBV6-6	TRBJ2-3	-	-	CASSYGSARTDTQYF	TGTGCCAGCAGTTACGGATCGGCCCGCACAGATACGCAGTATTTT
TRBV10-1	TRBJ1-4	-	-	CASSAGGGSVEKLFF	TGCGCCAGCAGTGCCGGCGGGGGGTCAGTTGAAAAACTGTTTTTT
TRBV13	TRBJ2-7	-	TRBD2	CASSSEASGRTYEQYF	TGTGCCAGCAGCTCTGAGGCTAGCGGCCGCACCTACGAGCAGTACTTC
TRBV29-1	TRBJ2-5	-	TRBD1	CSARDRGLRETQYF	TGCAGCGCCCGGGACAGGGGGCTCCGAGAGACCCAGTACTTC
TRBV5-1	TRBJ2-6	-	TRBD1	CASSSRPDRGFNAGANVLTF	TGCGCCAGCAGCTCCCGCCCGGACAGGGGGTTTAATGCTGGGGCCAACGTCCTGACTTTC
TRBV12-5	TRBJ2-1	-	-	CASGWGAERDEQFF	TGTGCTAGTGGCTGGGGGGCAGAAAGGGATGAGCAGTTCTTC
TRBV6-5	TRBJ2-2	-	TRBD2	CASSYRGAGGSGELFF	TGTGCCAGCAGTTACCGGGGGGCGGGAGGATCCGGGGAGCTGTTTTTT
TRBV27	TRBJ2-3	many	TRBD2	CASSFESGAGARDTQYF	TGTGCCAGCAGTTTTGAGTCAGGTGCGGGAGCCAGAGATACGCAGTATTTT
TRBV11-2	TRBJ2-7	-	-	CASSSIAAKGVQYF	TGTGCCAGCAGCTCGATAGCGGCTAAGGGGGTGCAGTACTTC
TRBV29-1	TRBJ2-5	-	-	CSVEGDQETQYF	TGCAGCGTTGAGGGCGACCAAGAGACCCAGTACTTC
TRBV5-1	TRBJ2-2	-	TRBD2	CASRGTSGANTGELFF	TGCGCCAGCAGAGGGACTAGCGGCGCGAACACCGGGGAGCTGTTTTTT
TRBV9	TRBJ2-1	-	TRBD2	CASSLKLAALPNEQFF	TGTGCCAGCAGCCTTAAACTAGCGGCCTTGCCCAATGAGCAGTTCTTC
TRBV11-3	TRBJ1-1	-	-	CASSLNVNTEAFF	TGTGCCAGCAGCTTGAACGTTAACACTGAAGCTTTCTTT
TRBV6-1	TRBJ2-3	-	-	CASRQGWRLTDTQYF	TGTGCCAGCAGGCAAGGGTGGCGTCTCACAGATACGCAGTATTTT
TRBV11-2	TRBJ1-1	-	-	CASSLGGGRNTEAFF	TGTGCCAGCAGCTTAGGAGGAGGGCGGAACACTGAAGCTTTCTTT
TRBV5-1	TRBJ1-5	-	TRBD1	CASSPSGTGINQPQHF	TGCGCCAGCAGCCCATCCGGGACAGGGATCAATCAGCCCCAGCATTTT
TRBV4-2	TRBJ2-7	-	-	CASSPQGVPEQYF	TGTGCCAGCAGCCCCCAGGGAGTCCCCGAGCAGTACTTC
TRBV7-8	TRBJ2-2	-	-	CASSLVRVTGELFF	TGTGCCAGCAGCTTAGTTCGCGTCACCGGGGAGCTGTTTTTT
TRBV11-2	TRBJ2-3	-	-	CASSPRGGGSKQYF	TGTGCCAGCAGCCCCCGGGGTGGAGGGTCTAAGCAGTATTTT
TRBV18	TRBJ2-7	-	TRBD1	CASSPQGQGAGEQYF	TGTGCCAGCTCACCACAGGGGCAGGGGGCAGGCGAGCAGTACTTC
TRBV19	TRBJ2-7	-	TRBD2	CASSIEPGSGSPYEQYF	TGTGCCAGTAGTATCGAGCCCGGTAGCGGGTCGCCCTACGAGCAGTACTTC
TRBV5-1	TRBJ2-3	-	TRBD2	CARYSGKGTDTQYF	TGCGCCAGATATAGCGGGAAGGGCACAGATACGCAGTATTTT
TRBV7-9	TRBJ1-2	once	-	CASSLDNRVYGYTF	TGTGCCAGCAGCTTAGACAACAGGGTATATGGCTACACCTTC
TRBV30	TRBJ2-1	-	TRBD2	CAWRPYAGLVYNEQFF	TGTGCCTGGAGACCTTATGCGGGACTAGTCTACAATGAGCAGTTCTTC
TRBV5-4	TRBJ2-2	-	-	CASRRELNTGELFF	TGTGCCAGCAGGAGGGAACTGAACACCGGGGAGCTGTTTTTT
TRBV11-1	TRBJ2-5	-	TRBD2	CASSLTGTSGRETQYF	TGTGCCAGCAGCTTAACCGGGACTAGCGGGAGGGAGACCCAGTACTTC
TRBV29-1	TRBJ1-4	-	TRBD1	CSVGQGATGTNEKLFF	TGCAGCGTCGGACAGGGGGCGACTGGAACTAATGAAAAACTGTTTTTT
TRBV10-2	TRBJ2-5	-	TRBD1	CASSDPGQVGETQYF	TGCGCCAGCAGTGACCCGGGACAGGTCGGAGAGACCCAGTACTTC